One and the same sample provided the 15 T cell receptor beta chains below, sequenced in a study of shared clonotypes between healthy human individuals. Sequenced by immunoSEQ multiplex PCR; TCRdb stores in-frame clones only, minus some. The sample shows 1.6 million or so clones, around 95% of them seen only once. The sample taken for sequencing was naive CD4+ T cells sorted from blood. This sample's subset: CD45RA+ positively selected. These receptor sequences come from a man aged 25 to 45 in good health.

The chain is built from TRBV19 and TRBJ1-5, with 8 bases aligning to TRBD1. In germline, CDR1 is LNHDA, CDR2 SQIVND (reference sequence). The CDR3 length is 17 residues. With 9 bases clipped from V and 4 bases from J, the junction kept 17 bases outside the gene matches. This chain's CDR3 is CASHRLRGDRGNQPQHF. CDR3 nucleotides: TGTGCCAGCCACCGCCTGAGGGGAGACAGGGGAAATCAGCCCCAGCATTTT.

The V and J genes are TRBV27 and TRBJ2-7; 8 bases align to TRBD2. This CDR3 has 14 amino acids. Looked up from germline, CDR1 is MNHEY and CDR2 is SMNVEV (reference sequence). V was clipped by 2 bases and J by 8 bases; unmatched bases: 8. DNA for the CDR3: TGTGCCAGCAGTTTAACCAGCGGGGGATTGAAGCAGTACTTC. This codes for CASSLTSGGLKQYF.

The chain combines TRBV6-1 with TRBJ1-5; D perhaps matches TRBD1 (6 bases). Trimming took 4 bases from V and 6 from J, leaving 16 bases between them. Germline V gives CDR1 MNHNS, CDR2 SASEGT. This CDR3 comprises 15 residues. The DNA of the CDR3 is TGTGCCAGCAGTGCCCGAGGGGGTTCCGGTCAGCCCCAGCATTTT. As protein: CASSARGGSGQPQHF.

The V and J genes are TRBV5-4 and TRBJ2-3; D remains unclear. CDR1 is SGHNT, CDR2 YYREEE, per germline (reference sequence). This CDR3 is 13 amino acids long. Trimming shortened V by 1 base and J by 1 base, and 4 bases separated the two germline ends. The CDR3 bases are TGTGCCAGCAGCTTGATTGGCACAGATACGCAGTATTTT. Its translation: CASSLIGTDTQYF.

The V gene is TRBV5-4, the J gene TRBJ1-4; no clear D gene. Between the trimmed V and J ends, which lost 3 bases and 7 bases, there was a span of 10 bases. Germline-derived CDR1 and CDR2 are SGHNT and YYREEE (reference sequence). The CDR3 has 13 amino acids. This CDR3 reads CASSWRRGEKLFF. Written as DNA, the CDR3 is TGTGCCAGCAGCTGGCGACGGGGTGAAAAACTGTTTTTT. Based on the CDR3 plus reference TRBV5-4 and TRBJ1-4, the full variable domain is ETGVTQSPTHLIKTRGQQVTLRCSSQSGHNTVSWYQQALGQGPQFIFQYYREEENGRGNFPPRFSGLQFPNYSSELNVNALELDDSALYLCASSWRRGEKLFFGSGTQLSVL.

The V call is TRBV18, the J call TRBJ2-2; D is unresolved. CDR1 and CDR2 from the germline V gene are KGHSH and LQKENI. Trimming removed 2 bases at V and 4 bases at J, with 5 bases between. This CDR3 contains 13 residues. The CDR3 sequence: CASSPIPTGELFF. Written as DNA, the CDR3 is TGTGCCAGCTCACCAATCCCCACCGGGGAGCTGTTTTTT.

The gene calls are TRBV25-1 and TRBJ2-7; 7 bases map to TRBD2. The junction had 7 bases not matched to a gene; V was cut back by 1 base and J by 4 bases. In germline, CDR1 is MGHDK, CDR2 SYGVNS. This CDR3 comprises 15 residues. CDR3 bases: TGTGCCAGCAGTGAATCCGGGGGGTTTGTGTACGAGCAGTACTTC. Translating it yields CASSESGGFVYEQYF.

The V call is TRBV11-2, the J call TRBJ2-5, with 8 positions matching TRBD1. The trim removed 1 base at V and 1 base at J, leaving 5 bases unmatched. The germline gives CDR1 SGHAT, CDR2 FQNNGV. The CDR3 spans 16 residues. CDR3 nucleotide sequence: TGTGCCAGCAGCTTAGGACCAGGACAGGGCCAAGAGACCCAGTACTTC. Amino acid sequence: CASSLGPGQGQETQYF. Together with reference TRBV11-2 and TRBJ2-5, the CDR3 gives the full variable domain: EAGVAQSPRYKIIEKRQSVAFWCNPISGHATLYWYQQILGQGPKLLIQFQNNGVVDDSQLPKDRFSAERLKGVDSTLKIQPAKLEDSAVYLCASSLGPGQGQETQYFGPGTRLLVL.

V is TRBV15 and J is TRBJ2-1; 7 bases map to TRBD1. Germline V lookup: CDR1 LNHNV, CDR2 YYDKDF (reference sequence). V gave up 6 bases and J gave up 5 bases; unmatched junction bases: 4. The CDR3 contains 13 residues. The CDR3 DNA is TGTGCCACCAGTCGGGGACAGAACAATGAGCAGTTCTTC. Protein product: CATSRGQNNEQFF.

V and J are TRBV7-2 and TRBJ1-3; a possible D gene is TRBD1 (6 bases). CDR3 length: 15 amino acids. Germline CDR1 SGHTA, CDR2 FQGNSA. The V and J ends lost 5 bases and 0 bases respectively, with 11 bases between them. The CDR3 protein is CASSIQTGSGNTIYF. In nucleotides, the CDR3 is TGTGCCAGCAGCATCCAGACAGGCTCTGGAAACACCATATATTTT.

The V and J genes are TRBV18 and TRBJ2-7; 9 bases line up with TRBD1. This CDR3 is 15 amino acids long. The V segment lost 6 bases and the J segment 6 bases; nucleotides outside the gene matches: 12. Germline CDR1 reads KGHSH; CDR2 reads LQKENI. CDR3 DNA: TGTGCCAGCTCCCCCGGGACAGGGTCTACCGGCGAGCAGTACTTC. This codes for CASSPGTGSTGEQYF.

This clone was detected only a few times. The V call is TRBV28, the J call TRBJ1-5; unclear D gene. V dropped 7 bases and J dropped 1 base, with 5 bases sitting between them. CDR3 length: 12 amino acids. Per the germline V gene, CDR1 is MDHEN and CDR2 is SYDVKM. The CDR3 coding sequence is TGTGCCAGCATTGACAGCAATCAGCCCCAGCATTTT. This gives the protein CASIDSNQPQHF. The whole variable domain, filled in from reference TRBV28 and TRBJ1-5, reads DVKVTQSSRYLVKRTGEKVFLECVQDMDHENMFWYRQDPGLGLRLIYFSYDVKMKEKGDIPEGYSVSREKKERFSLILESASTNQTSMYLCASIDSNQPQHFGDGTRLSIL.

V and J are TRBV27 and TRBJ1-2; D perhaps matches TRBD1 (5 bases). Between the trimmed V and J ends, which lost 5 bases and 6 bases, there was a span of 19 bases. The CDR3 runs 15 residues. Germline loops: CDR1 MNHEY, CDR2 SMNVEV (reference sequence). The CDR3: CASSNRGQRGHGYTF. In DNA form, the CDR3 reads TGTGCCAGCAGTAACCGGGGCCAACGAGGCCATGGCTACACCTTC.

The chain has TRBV11-2 and TRBJ1-2; D is unclear. CDR3 length: 12 residues. V was cut by 5 bases and J by 6 bases, with 10 bases left in between. CDR1 is SGHAT, CDR2 FQNNGV, per germline. The CDR3 DNA is TGTGCCAGCAGCAAGAACAGAGATGGCTACACCTTC. As protein: CASSKNRDGYTF.

The chain joins TRBV5-1 to TRBJ2-3; 8 bases agree with TRBD2. The V gene end was trimmed by 4 bases and the J gene end by 4 bases; junction bases not matched to a gene: 2. This CDR3 region has 13 residues. Germline assignment: CDR1 SGHRS and CDR2 YFSETQ. CDR3 sequence: CASSPRGADTQYF. CDR3 coding DNA: TGCGCCAGCAGCCCGCGGGGGGCAGATACGCAGTATTTT.